A selection of T cell receptor beta chains follows, all from one sample in a study of tumor-infiltrating lymphocytes in localized non-small cell lung cancer. Clones were read by immunoSEQ multiplex PCR, and TCRdb kept only the in-frame ones, dropping some. Of over 10,000 clones listed, over 65% are singletons. Sequencing was done on a sample of lung tumor tissue. These receptors came from a human donor with non-small cell lung cancer. Both conserved end residues are part of each CDR3.

V gene	J gene	CDR3 protein
TRBV14	TRBJ1-2	CASSQDVSYGYTF
TRBV7-6	TRBJ2-7	CASSLRRLGGLDEQYF
TRBV10-3	TRBJ1-2	CAISGPANYGYTF
TRBV9	TRBJ2-1	CASSKGLAGHNEQFF
TRBV6-6	TRBJ2-7	CASGTGGYEQYF
TRBV23-1	TRBJ1-3	CASSQFVPRIHSGNTIYF
TRBV20-1	TRBJ2-5	CSAVREETQYF
TRBV5-5	TRBJ2-2	CASSRGQYTGELFF
TRBV5-4	TRBJ2-3	CASSGLAATSSTDTQYF
TRBV7-8	TRBJ1-6	CASSVPQGGRNSPLHF
TRBV11-1	TRBJ2-1	CASSLSLADEQFF
TRBV5-4	TRBJ2-2	CASYTGTNTGELFF
TRBV5-6	TRBJ2-3	CASSLGHYTDTQYF
TRBV25-1	TRBJ2-7	CATSDGAAAIYEQYF
TRBV18	TRBJ1-2	CASSPSGTDYGYTF
TRBV4-1	TRBJ1-4	CASSQDLEGPANEKLFF
TRBV7-6	TRBJ2-1	CASSLETYPGGEQFF
TRBV18	TRBJ1-1	CASSPGQGLTSTEAFF